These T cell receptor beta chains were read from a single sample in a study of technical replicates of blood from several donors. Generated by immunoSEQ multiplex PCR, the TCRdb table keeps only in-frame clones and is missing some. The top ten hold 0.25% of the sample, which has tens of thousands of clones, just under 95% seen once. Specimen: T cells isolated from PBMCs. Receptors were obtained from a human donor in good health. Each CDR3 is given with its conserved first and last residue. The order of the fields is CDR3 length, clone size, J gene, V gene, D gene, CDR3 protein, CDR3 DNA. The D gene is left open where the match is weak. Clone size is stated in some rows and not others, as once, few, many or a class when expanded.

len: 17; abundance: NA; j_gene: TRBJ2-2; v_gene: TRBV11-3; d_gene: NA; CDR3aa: CASSLDRYRANTGELFF; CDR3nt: TGTGCCAGCAGCTTAGATCGGTACAGGGCGAACACCGGGGAGCTGTTTTTT
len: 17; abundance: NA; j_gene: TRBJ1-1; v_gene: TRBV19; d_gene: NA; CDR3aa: CASSIDPEAGLNTEAFF; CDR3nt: TGTGCCAGTAGTATAGATCCCGAGGCAGGGTTGAACACTGAAGCTTTCTTT
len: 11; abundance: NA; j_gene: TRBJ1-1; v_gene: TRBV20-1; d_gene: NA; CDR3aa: CSGAQVPEAFF; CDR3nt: TGCAGTGGGGCGCAGGTTCCTGAAGCTTTCTTT
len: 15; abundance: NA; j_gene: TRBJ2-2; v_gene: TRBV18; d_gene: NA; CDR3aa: CASSPQSRATGELFF; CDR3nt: TGTGCCAGCTCACCCCAGTCGAGGGCCACCGGGGAGCTGTTTTTT
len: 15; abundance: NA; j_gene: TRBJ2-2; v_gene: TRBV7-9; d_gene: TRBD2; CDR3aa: CASSPTSGNTGELFF; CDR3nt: TGTGCCAGCAGCCCGACTAGCGGGAACACCGGGGAGCTGTTTTTT
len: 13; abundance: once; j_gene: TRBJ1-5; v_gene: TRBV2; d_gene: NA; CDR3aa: CASRDSLNQPQHF; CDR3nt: TGTGCCAGCAGGGACAGCCTCAATCAGCCCCAGCATTTT
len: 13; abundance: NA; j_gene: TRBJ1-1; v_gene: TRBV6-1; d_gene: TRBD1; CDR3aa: CACRGPLNTEAFF; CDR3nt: TGTGCCTGTAGGGGGCCCCTTAACACTGAAGCTTTCTTT
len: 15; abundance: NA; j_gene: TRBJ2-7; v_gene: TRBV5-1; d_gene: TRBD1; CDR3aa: CASSQGQGRSYEQYF; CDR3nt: TGCGCCAGCAGCCAAGGACAGGGGCGGTCTTACGAGCAGTACTTC
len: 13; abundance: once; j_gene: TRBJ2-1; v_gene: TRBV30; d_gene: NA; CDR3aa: CAWSVGLNNEQFF; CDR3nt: TGTGCCTGGAGTGTAGGACTAAACAATGAGCAGTTCTTC
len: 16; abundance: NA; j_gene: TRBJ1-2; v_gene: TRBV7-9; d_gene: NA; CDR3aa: CASSAPAQGGLYGYTF; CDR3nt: TGTGCCAGCAGTGCTCCGGCCCAGGGAGGTCTCTATGGCTACACCTTC
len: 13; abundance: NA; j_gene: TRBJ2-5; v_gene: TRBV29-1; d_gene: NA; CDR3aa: CSGSGVDQETQYF; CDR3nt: TGCAGCGGATCCGGGGTCGACCAAGAGACCCAGTACTTC
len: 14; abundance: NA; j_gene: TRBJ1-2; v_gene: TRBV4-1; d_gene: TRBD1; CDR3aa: CASSPLDRERGYTF; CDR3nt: TGCGCCAGCAGCCCCCTCGACAGGGAGAGGGGCTACACCTTC
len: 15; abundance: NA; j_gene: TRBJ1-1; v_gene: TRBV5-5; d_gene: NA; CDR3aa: CASSAGWGVNTEAFF; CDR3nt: TGTGCCAGCAGCGCCGGGTGGGGGGTGAACACTGAAGCTTTCTTT
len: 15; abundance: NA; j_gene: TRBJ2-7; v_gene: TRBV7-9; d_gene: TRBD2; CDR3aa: CASSGGTSGAYEQYF; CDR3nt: TGTGCCAGCAGCGGTGGGACTAGCGGGGCCTACGAGCAGTACTTC
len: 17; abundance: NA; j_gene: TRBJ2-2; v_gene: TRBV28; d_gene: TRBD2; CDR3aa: CASSLRTSRRGTGELFF; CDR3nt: TGTGCCAGCAGTTTAAGGACTAGCCGCCGAGGAACCGGGGAGCTGTTTTTT
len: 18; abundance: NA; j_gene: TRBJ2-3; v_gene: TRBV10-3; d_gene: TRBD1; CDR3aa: CAISERRFAGQGTDTQYF; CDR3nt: TGTGCCATCAGTGAACGTCGATTCGCGGGACAGGGCACAGATACGCAGTATTTT
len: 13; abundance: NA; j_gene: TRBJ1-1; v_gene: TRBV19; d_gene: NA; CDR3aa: CASKFQMNTEAFF; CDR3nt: TGTGCCAGTAAGTTTCAGATGAACACTGAAGCTTTCTTT
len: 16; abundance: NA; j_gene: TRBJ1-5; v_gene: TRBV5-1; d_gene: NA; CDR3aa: CASSLGSADSNQPQHF; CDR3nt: TGCGCCAGCAGCTTGGGTTCTGCGGATAGCAATCAGCCCCAGCATTTT
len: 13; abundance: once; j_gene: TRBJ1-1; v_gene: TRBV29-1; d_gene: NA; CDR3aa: CSVESRLSTEAFF; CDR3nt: TGCAGCGTTGAGAGTCGTTTGAGCACTGAAGCTTTCTTT
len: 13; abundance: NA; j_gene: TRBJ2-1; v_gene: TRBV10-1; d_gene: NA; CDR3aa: CASSGTVGTEQFF; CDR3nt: TGCGCCAGCAGTGGGACAGTAGGCACTGAGCAGTTCTTC
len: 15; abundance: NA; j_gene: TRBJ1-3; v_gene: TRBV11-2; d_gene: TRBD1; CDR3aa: CASSPDRHSGNTIYF; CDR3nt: TGTGCCAGCAGCCCGGACAGGCACTCTGGAAACACCATATATTTT
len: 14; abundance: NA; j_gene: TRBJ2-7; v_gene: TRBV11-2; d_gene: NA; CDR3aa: CASSFSRGAYEQYF; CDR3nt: TGTGCCAGCAGCTTCTCCAGGGGCGCCTACGAGCAGTACTTC
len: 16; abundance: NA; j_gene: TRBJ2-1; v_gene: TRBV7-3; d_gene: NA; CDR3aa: CASSLGVASRGDEQFF; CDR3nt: TGTGCCAGCAGCTTAGGGGTAGCTAGCAGGGGGGATGAGCAGTTCTTC
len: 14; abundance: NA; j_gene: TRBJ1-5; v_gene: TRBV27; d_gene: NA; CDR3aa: CASSLRGNNQPQHF; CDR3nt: TGTGCCAGCAGTTTAAGGGGAAACAATCAGCCCCAGCATTTT
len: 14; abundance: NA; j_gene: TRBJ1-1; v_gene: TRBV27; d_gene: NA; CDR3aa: CASSLFRGGTEAFF; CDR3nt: TGTGCCAGCAGTTTATTCAGGGGAGGGACTGAAGCTTTCTTT
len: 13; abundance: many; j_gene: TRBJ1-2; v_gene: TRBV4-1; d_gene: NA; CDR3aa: CASSQDRDYGYTF; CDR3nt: TGCGCCAGCAGCCAAGATCGTGACTATGGCTACACCTTC
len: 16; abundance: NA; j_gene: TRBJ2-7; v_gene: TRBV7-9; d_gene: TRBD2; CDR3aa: CASSLARGGTSYEQYF; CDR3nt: TGTGCCAGCAGCTTAGCGCGCGGGGGAACCTCCTACGAGCAGTACTTC
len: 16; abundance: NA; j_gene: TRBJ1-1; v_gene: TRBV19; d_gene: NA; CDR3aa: CASSIMRTARNTEAFF; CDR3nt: TGTGCCAGTAGTATCATGAGGACAGCAAGGAACACTGAAGCTTTCTTT
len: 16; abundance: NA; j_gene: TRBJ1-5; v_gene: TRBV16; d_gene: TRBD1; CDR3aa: CASSRHEGAVAQPQHF; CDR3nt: TGTGCCAGCAGCCGCCATGAGGGGGCAGTTGCGCAGCCCCAGCATTTT
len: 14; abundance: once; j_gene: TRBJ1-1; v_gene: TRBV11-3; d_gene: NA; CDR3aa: CASSFTTVNTEAFF; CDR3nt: TGTGCCAGCAGCTTTACCACGGTGAACACTGAAGCTTTCTTT
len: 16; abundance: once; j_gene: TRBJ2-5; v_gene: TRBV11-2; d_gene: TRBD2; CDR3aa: CASSSLIGLAGGPQYF; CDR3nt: TGTGCCAGCAGCTCCCTCATTGGGCTAGCGGGAGGGCCCCAGTACTTC
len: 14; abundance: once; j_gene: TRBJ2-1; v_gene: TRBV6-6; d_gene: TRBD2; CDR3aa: CASSQAGGGDEQFF; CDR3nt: TGTGCCAGCAGTCAAGCGGGGGGTGGCGATGAGCAGTTCTTC
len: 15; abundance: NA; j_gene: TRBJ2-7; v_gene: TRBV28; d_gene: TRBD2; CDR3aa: CASRSGTSGGNEQYF; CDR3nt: TGTGCCAGCAGGAGTGGGACTAGCGGAGGGAACGAGCAGTACTTC
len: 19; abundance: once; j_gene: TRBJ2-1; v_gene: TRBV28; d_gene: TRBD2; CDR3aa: CASSLPGLAGRSSYNEQFF; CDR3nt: TGTGCCAGCAGTTTGCCGGGACTAGCGGGTAGAAGCTCCTACAATGAGCAGTTCTTC
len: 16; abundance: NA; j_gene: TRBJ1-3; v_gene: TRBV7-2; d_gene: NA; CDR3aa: CASSLGQAGPGYTIYF; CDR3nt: TGTGCCAGCAGCTTAGGTCAGGCCGGCCCCGGATACACCATATATTTT
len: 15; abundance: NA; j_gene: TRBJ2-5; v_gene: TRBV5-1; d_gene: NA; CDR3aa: CASSLAGTAGETQYF; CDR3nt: TGCGCCAGCAGCTTGGCGGGGACTGCCGGGGAGACCCAGTACTTC
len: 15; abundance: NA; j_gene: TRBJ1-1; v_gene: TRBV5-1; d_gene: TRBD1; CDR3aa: CASSPGDRGATEAFF; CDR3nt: TGCGCCAGCAGCCCTGGAGACAGGGGTGCGACTGAAGCTTTCTTT
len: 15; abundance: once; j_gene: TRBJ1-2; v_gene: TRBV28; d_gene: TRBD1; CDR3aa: CASRGGQGWSYGYTF; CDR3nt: TGTGCCAGCAGGGGAGGACAGGGTTGGTCCTATGGCTACACCTTC
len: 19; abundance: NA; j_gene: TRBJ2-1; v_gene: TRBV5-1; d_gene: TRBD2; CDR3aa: CASSLRGLADPGSYNEQFF; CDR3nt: TGCGCCAGCAGCTTGAGGGGACTAGCGGATCCGGGGTCCTACAATGAGCAGTTCTTC
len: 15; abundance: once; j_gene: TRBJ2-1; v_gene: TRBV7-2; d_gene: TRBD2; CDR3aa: CASSRSGSSYNEQFF; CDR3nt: TGTGCCAGCAGCCGCAGCGGGAGCTCCTACAATGAGCAGTTCTTC
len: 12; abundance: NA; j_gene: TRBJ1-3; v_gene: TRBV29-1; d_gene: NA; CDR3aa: CSINGDGNTIYF; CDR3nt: TGCAGCATCAACGGGGATGGGAACACCATATATTTT
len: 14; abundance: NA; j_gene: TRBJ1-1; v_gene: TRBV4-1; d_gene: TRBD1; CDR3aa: CASSYGQGGTEAFF; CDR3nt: TGCGCCAGCAGCTACGGACAGGGCGGGACTGAAGCTTTCTTT
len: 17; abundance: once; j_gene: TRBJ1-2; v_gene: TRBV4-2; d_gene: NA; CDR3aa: CASSQEGHRKSHYGYTF; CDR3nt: TGTGCCAGCAGCCAAGAGGGACACCGAAAATCTCACTATGGCTACACCTTC
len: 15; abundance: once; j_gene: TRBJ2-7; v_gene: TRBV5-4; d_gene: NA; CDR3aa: CASSRQDRSSYEQYF; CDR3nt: TGTGCCAGCAGCAGACAGGACCGGAGCTCCTACGAGCAGTACTTC
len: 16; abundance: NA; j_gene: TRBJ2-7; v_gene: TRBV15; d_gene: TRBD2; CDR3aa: CATSSYQSGSSYEQYF; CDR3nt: TGTGCCACCAGCAGCTACCAAAGCGGGAGCTCCTACGAGCAGTACTTC